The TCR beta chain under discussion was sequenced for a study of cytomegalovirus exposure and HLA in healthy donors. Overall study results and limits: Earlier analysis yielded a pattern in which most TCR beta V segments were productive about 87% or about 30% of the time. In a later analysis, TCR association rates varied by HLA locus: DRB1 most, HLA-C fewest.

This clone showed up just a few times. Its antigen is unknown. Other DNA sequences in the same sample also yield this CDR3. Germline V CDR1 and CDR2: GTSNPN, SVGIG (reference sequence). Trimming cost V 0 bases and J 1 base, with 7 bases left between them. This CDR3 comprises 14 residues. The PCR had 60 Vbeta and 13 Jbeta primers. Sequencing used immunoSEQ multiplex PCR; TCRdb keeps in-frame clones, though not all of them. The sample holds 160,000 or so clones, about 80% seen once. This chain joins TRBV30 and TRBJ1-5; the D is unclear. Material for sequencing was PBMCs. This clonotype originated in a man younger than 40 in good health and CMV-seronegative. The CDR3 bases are TGTGCCTGGAGTGTGGGCGGGAGCAATCAGCCCCAGCATTTT. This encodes CAWSVGGSNQPQHF.